This T cell receptor beta chain was captured by sequencing in a study of cytomegalovirus exposure and HLA in healthy donors. Study at large: The roughly 670 first-cohort repertoires shared a platform with the 130 or so validation repertoires, as reported in a later analysis. Study results and caveats: Specificity for CMV antigens was confirmed in vitro for a few of the CMV-associated chains. In the 120 validation repertoires, just under 95% of cluster scores exceeded 0, per a later analysis.

The repertoire was sequenced with immunoSEQ multiplex PCR; TCRdb's copy has only in-frame clones and lacks some. The table lists 100,000 to 150,000 clones, approximately 91% of them singletons. This clone has ten or more counts. Antigen specificity is unknown. The donors were in the roughly 110-subject validation cohort, distinct from the roughly 720-subject first cohort. Sample: PBMCs. The TCR originated in a woman under 30 in good health and CMV-seronegative.

The CDR3 loop reads CASSNRERGREAFF. As DNA, the CDR3 is TGCGCCAGCAGCAACAGGGAAAGGGGTCGTGAAGCTTTCTTT. The gene calls are TRBV10-2 and TRBJ1-1; weak D call: TRBD1 (6 bases). V gave up 6 bases and J gave up 7 bases, with 18 bases separating them. The V gene's germline CDR1 is WSHSY and CDR2 SAAADI. The CDR3 contains 14 residues.